What follows describes a single T cell receptor (beta chain). The germline CDR1 and CDR2 sequences are SGHDT and YYEEEE. V was clipped by 4 bases and J by 5 bases; unmatched bases: 6. The CDR3 is 15 amino acids. This entry is derived from a study of blood T cell repertoires in COVID-19. Study details: Samples came from the United States, Italy and Spain, spanning acute and convalescent COVID-19. T cells, B-cell-depleted T cells, or PBMCs provided the cDNA or gDNA that served as material.

Authors' methods: Amplification with reference gene primers provided the estimates of nucleated cell counts. Data came from immunoSEQ multiplex PCR; TCRdb stores just in-frame clones and leaves some out. V and J calls and clone size are as listed in that table; D and trimming were resolved from the DNA. Among around 85,000 clones listed, around 87% were seen once. The specimen sequenced was peripheral blood. The chain employs TRBV5-6 and TRBJ1-3, with 10 bases matching TRBD1. The TCR sequence derives from an elderly woman with active or convalescent COVID-19. CDR3 in amino acids: CASSRRDRGRNTIYF. The CDR3 region has the DNA TGTGCCAGCAGCCGAAGGGACAGGGGTAGAAACACCATATATTTT.